This is a list of T cell receptor beta chains from one sample in a study of radiation and T cells in renal cell carcinoma. Method: immunoSEQ multiplex PCR; TCRdb's copy keeps in-frame clones and lacks some. The sample has just over 95,000 clones, 75% to 90% seen once. The source was blood, collected from a patient whose treatment included radiotherapy and nephrectomy. Receptors were obtained from a man aged 50 to 60 with renal cell carcinoma. The CDR3 runs from the conserved cysteine through the conserved F or W. Each record gives: V gene, D gene, J gene, CDR3 protein. The D gene is left open where the match is weak.

>TRBV10-2|TRBD2|TRBJ2-5
CASRPGGVETQYF
>TRBV6-5|NA|TRBJ2-1
CASSYGLVPSYNEQFF
>TRBV11-2|TRBD2|TRBJ2-5
CASSFQAGEVETQYF
>TRBV18|NA|TRBJ2-5
CASSPRGSQETQYF
>TRBV30|TRBD2|TRBJ2-1
CAWSIPSGRGNEQFF
>TRBV7-9|NA|TRBJ2-7
CASSALAATYEQYF
>TRBV27|TRBD1|TRBJ1-2
CASSRQTGGYGYTF
>TRBV12-5|NA|TRBJ2-3
CASGLVGDTQYF
>TRBV7-2|TRBD2|TRBJ2-1
CASSIGTSGFGIF
>TRBV4-1|NA|TRBJ1-1
CASSGVAAGNTEAFF
>TRBV6-4|NA|TRBJ2-2
CARHHWATHTGELFF
>TRBV27|NA|TRBJ2-3
CASSGQYTQYF
>TRBV6-5|NA|TRBJ2-3
CASSYDSTSTDTQYF
>TRBV27|NA|TRBJ1-1
CASSPSPDRIYTEAFF
>TRBV30|NA|TRBJ2-5
CAWIPKAGETQYF
>TRBV28|NA|TRBJ1-1
CASSLAGNTEAFF
>TRBV7-9|NA|TRBJ2-7
CASELMGGSTYEQYF
>TRBV19|NA|TRBJ2-1
CASSIYNEQFF
>TRBV29-1|TRBD1|TRBJ1-5
CSVRQGTDQPQHF
>TRBV7-3|NA|TRBJ1-1
CASSFVTGRGYTEAFF
>TRBV7-9|TRBD2|TRBJ2-7
CASSFIGGRGVPYEQYF
>TRBV18|TRBD1|TRBJ1-2
CASSSIQGQRGYTF
>TRBV7-2|NA|TRBJ2-1
CASSLGPGQGEQFF
>TRBV7-9|NA|TRBJ1-2
CASSLLDQGNYGYTF
>TRBV5-4|NA|TRBJ2-5
CASSYSLETQYF
>TRBV5-8|NA|TRBJ2-7
CASSPNRASFNYEQYF
>TRBV11-2|NA|TRBJ2-1
CASSPQLSADNEQFF
>TRBV30|TRBD1|TRBJ1-1
CAWTRTGAGTEAFF
>TRBV27|NA|TRBJ1-5
CASSLSSGFNQPQHF